This paragraph covers one T cell receptor beta chain sequence. No antigen is known for it. The missing conserved phenylalanine or tryptophan at the end of this CDR3 makes a read error likely. Because the CDR3's place on the DNA is in doubt, the DNA is left out and the CDR3 is given as listed by TCRdb. This record belongs to a study of metastatic and nonmetastatic thyroid tumors. Study in general: Repertoires from blood and tumor or nodule tissue of malignant and benign thyroid patients were compared. Findings of the study overall: In blood and tumor, TCR beta diversity was reportedly significantly higher in malignant thyroid tumors than in benign nodules.

Treatment of any kind had been given to no patient before thyroid surgery. In the original workflow: To classify distant metastasis in papillary thyroid cancer, a model was built from CDR3 differences across clinicopathological groups. TCRdb reassembled clones from the PCR reads with MiXCR. TCRdb's processing, not the authors' own work, is the source of the V and J calls. The table records some 42,000 clones, roughly 28% of them present only once. Material: blood. This sequence originates from a male donor with papillary thyroid cancer or a benign thyroid nodule (not recorded which). Some clones in this sample may be carry-over from other donors' samples.

The CDR3 is CASSELAG. The chain recombines TRBV6-1 with TRBJ2-7; the table calls TRBD2, which could not be checked here. The germline V gene encodes CDR1 MNHNS and CDR2 SASEGT. With termini counted, the CDR3 has 8 amino acids.